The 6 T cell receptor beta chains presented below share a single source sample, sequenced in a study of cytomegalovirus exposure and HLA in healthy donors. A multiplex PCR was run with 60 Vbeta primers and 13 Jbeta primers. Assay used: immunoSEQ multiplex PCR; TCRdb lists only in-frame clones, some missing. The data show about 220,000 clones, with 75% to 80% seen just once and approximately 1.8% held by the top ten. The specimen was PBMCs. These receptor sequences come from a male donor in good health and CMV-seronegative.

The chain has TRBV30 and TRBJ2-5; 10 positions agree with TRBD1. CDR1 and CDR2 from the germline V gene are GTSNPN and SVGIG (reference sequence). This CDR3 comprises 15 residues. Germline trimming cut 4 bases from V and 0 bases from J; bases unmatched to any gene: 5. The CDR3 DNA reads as TGTGCCTGGACCCTGACAGGGGGCTACCAAGAGACCCAGTACTTC. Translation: CAWTLTGGYQETQYF.

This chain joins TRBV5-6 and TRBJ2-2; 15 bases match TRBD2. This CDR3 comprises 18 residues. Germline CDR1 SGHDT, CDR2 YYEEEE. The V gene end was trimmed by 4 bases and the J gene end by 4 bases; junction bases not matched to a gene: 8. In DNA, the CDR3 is TGTGCCAGCAGCCCCCGGACTAGCGGGAGGGGTTTCACCGGGGAGCTGTTTTTT. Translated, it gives CASSPRTSGRGFTGELFF.

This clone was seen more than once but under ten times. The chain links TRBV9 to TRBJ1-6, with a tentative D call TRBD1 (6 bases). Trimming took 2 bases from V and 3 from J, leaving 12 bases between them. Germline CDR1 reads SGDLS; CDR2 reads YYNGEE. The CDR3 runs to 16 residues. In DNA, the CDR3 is TGTGCCAGCAGCGTTACAGGGTTTGTCTATAATTCACCCCTCCACTTT. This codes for CASSVTGFVYNSPLHF. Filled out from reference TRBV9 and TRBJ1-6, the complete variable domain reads DSGVTQTPKHLITATGQRVTLRCSPRSGDLSVYWYQQSLDQGLQFLIQYYNGEERAKGNILERFSAQQFPDLHSELNLSSLELGDSALYFCASSVTGFVYNSPLHFGNGTRLTVT.

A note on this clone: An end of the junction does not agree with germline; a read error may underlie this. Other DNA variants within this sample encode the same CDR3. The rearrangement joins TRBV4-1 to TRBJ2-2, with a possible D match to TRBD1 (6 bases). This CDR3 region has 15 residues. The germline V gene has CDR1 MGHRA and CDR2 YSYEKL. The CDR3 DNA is TGCGCCAGCAGGTTCGTAGGGGGAAACACCGGGGAGTTGTTTTTT. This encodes CASRFVGGNTGELFF.

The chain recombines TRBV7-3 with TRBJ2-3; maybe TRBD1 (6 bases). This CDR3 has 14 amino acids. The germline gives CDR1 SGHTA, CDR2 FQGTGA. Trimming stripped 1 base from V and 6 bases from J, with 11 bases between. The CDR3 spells CASSLRAGEDTQYF. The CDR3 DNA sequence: TGTGCCAGCAGCTTAAGGGCAGGGGAGGATACGCAGTATTTT.

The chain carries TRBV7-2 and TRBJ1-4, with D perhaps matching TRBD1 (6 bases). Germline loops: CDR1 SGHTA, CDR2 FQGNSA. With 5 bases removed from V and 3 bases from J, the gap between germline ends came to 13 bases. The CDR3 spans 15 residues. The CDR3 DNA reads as TGTGCCAGCAGCGATTCAGGGGCGGCTAATGAAAAACTGTTTTTT. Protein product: CASSDSGAANEKLFF. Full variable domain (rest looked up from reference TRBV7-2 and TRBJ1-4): GAGVSQSPSNKVTEKGKDVELRCDPISGHTALYWYRQSLGQGLEFLIYFQGNSAPDKSGLPSDRFSAERTGGSVSTLTIQRTQQEDSAVYLCASSDSGAANEKLFFGSGTQLSVL.